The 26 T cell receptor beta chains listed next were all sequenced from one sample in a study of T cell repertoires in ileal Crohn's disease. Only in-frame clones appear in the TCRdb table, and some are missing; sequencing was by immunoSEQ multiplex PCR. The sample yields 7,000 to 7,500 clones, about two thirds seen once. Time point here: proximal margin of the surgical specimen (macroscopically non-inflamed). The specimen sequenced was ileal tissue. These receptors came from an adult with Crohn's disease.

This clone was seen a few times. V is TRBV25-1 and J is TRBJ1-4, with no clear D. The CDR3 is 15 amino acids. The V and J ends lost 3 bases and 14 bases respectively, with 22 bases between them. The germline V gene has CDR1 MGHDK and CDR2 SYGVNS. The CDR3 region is CASSDSTDPEAGLFF. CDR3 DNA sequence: TGTGCCAGCAGTGACTCTACGGACCCCGAGGCGGGGCTGTTTTTT.

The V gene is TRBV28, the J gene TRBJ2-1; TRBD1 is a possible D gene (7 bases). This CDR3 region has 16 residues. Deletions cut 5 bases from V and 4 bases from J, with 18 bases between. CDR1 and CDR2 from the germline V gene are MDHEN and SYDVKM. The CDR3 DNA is TGTGCCAGCAGTACCTCGGAGGGGGCCTCTTACAATGAGCAGTTCTTC. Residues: CASSTSEGASYNEQFF.

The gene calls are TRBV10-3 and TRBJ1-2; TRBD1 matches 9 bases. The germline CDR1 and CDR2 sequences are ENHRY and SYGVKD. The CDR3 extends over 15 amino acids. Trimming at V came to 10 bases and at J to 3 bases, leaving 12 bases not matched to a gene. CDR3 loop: CASQDRGTGDYGYTF. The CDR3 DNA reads TGTGCCAGCCAAGACAGGGGGACCGGTGACTATGGCTACACCTTC.

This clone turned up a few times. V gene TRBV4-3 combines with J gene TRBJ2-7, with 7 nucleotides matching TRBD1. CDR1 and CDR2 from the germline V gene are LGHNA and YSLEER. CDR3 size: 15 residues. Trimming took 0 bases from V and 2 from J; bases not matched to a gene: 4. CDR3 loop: CASSQERQGAYEQYF. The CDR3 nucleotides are TGCGCCAGCAGCCAAGAGAGGCAGGGGGCCTACGAGCAGTACTTC.

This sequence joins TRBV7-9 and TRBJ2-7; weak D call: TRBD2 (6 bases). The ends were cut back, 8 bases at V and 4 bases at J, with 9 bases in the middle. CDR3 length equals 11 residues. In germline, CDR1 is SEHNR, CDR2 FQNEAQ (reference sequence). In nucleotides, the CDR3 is TGTGCCAGCGGACGGGAGTACGAGCAGTACTTC. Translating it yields CASGREYEQYF.

This CDR3 reads CASSPPRLPERQETQYF. As DNA, the CDR3 is TGTGCCAGCAGCCCCCCAAGACTACCGGAGAGGCAAGAGACCCAGTACTTC. The chain combines TRBV7-9 with TRBJ2-5; weak D call: TRBD2 (5 bases). Germline V lookup: CDR1 SEHNR, CDR2 FQNEAQ (reference sequence). The CDR3 has 17 amino acids. V was pared by 5 bases and J by 2 bases, with 21 bases between.

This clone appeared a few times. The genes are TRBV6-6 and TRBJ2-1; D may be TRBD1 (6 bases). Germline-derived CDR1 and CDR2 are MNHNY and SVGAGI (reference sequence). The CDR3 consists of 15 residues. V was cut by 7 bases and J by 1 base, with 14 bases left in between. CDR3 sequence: CASTQGGRSYNEQFF. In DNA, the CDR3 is TGTGCCAGCACCCAAGGGGGAAGGTCCTACAATGAGCAGTTCTTC.

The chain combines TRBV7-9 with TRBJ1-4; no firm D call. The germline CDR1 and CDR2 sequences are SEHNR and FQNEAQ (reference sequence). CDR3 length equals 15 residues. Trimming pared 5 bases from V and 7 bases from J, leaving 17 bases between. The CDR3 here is CASSRERSASEKLFF. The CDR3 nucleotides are TGTGCCAGCAGCCGAGAGAGGTCGGCCAGTGAAAAACTGTTTTTT.

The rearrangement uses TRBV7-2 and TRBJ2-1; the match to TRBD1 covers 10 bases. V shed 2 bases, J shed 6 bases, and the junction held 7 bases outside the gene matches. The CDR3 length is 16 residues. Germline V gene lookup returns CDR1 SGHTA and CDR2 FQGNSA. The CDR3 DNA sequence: TGTGCCAGCAGCTTATGGGGGACAGGGGTTTTCAATGAGCAGTTCTTC. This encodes CASSLWGTGVFNEQFF.

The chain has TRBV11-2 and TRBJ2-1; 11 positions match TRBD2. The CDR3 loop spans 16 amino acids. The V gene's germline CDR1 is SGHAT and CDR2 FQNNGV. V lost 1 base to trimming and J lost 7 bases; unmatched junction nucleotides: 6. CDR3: CASSLARLAGLNEQFF. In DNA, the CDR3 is TGTGCCAGCAGCTTAGCCAGACTAGCGGGGTTAAATGAGCAGTTCTTC. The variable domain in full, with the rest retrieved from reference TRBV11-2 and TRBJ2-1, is EAGVAQSPRYKIIEKRQSVAFWCNPISGHATLYWYQQILGQGPKLLIQFQNNGVVDDSQLPKDRFSAERLKGVDSTLKIQPAKLEDSAVYLCASSLARLAGLNEQFFGPGTRLTVL.

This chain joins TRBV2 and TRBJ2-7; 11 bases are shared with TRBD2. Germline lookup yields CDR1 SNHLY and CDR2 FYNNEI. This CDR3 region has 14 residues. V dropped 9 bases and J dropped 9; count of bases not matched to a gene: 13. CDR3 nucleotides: TGTGCCAGTTTTACCGGGACTAGCGGACGAGGGCAGTACTTC. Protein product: CASFTGTSGRGQYF.

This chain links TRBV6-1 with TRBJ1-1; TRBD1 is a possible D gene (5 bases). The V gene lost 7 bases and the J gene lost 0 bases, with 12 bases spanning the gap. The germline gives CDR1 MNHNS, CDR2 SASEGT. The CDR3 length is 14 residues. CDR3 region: CASIYNRLNTEAFF. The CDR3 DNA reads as TGTGCCAGCATCTATAACAGGTTGAACACTGAAGCTTTCTTT.

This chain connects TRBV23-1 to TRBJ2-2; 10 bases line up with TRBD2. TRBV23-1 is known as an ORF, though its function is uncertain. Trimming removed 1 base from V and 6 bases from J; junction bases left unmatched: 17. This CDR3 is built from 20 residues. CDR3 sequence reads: CASSQFGCSGGANPPGELFF. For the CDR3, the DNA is TGCGCCAGCAGTCAATTTGGGTGCAGCGGGGGGGCCAACCCTCCCGGGGAGCTGTTTTTT.

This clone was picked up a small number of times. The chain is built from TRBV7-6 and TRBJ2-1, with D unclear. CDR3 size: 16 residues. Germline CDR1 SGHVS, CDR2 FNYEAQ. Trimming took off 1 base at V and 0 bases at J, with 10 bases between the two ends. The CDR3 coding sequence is TGTGCCAGCAGCTTAGAAGGCAGACTCTCCTACAATGAGCAGTTCTTC. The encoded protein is CASSLEGRLSYNEQFF.

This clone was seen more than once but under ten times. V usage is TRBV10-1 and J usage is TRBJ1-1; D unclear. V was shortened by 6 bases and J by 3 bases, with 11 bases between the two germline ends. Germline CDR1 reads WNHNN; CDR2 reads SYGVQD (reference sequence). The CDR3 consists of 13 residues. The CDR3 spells CASRGNSDTEAFF. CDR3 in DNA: TGCGCCAGCAGGGGGAACTCGGACACTGAAGCTTTCTTT.

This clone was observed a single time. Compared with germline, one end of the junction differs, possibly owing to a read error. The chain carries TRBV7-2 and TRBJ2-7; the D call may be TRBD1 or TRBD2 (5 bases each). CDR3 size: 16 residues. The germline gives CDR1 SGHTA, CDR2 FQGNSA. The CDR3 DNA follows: TGCGCCAGCAGCCAAGATCATCCAGGGAGCTCCTACGAGCAGTACTTC. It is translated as CASSQDHPGSSYEQYF.

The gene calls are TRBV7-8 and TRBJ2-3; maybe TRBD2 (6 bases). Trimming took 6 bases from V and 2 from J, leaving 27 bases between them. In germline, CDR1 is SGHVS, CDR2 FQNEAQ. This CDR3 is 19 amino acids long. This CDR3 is CASRSSGGAAVTNTDTQYF. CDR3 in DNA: TGTGCCAGCAGATCTAGTGGCGGGGCTGCGGTTACCAACACAGATACGCAGTATTTT.

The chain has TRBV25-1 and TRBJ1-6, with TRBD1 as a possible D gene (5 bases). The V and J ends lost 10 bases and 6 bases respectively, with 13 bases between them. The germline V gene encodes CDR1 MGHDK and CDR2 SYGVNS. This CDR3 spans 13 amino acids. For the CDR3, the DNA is TGTGCCACCCGGAAGGGGTCTAATTCACCCCTCCACTTT. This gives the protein CATRKGSNSPLHF.

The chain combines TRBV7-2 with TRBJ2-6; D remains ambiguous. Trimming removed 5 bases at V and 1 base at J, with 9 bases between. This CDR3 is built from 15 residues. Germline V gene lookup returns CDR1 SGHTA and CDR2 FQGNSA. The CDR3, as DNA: TGTGCCAGCAGCCGTGGCCTGTCTGGGGCCAACGTCCTGACTTTC. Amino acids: CASSRGLSGANVLTF.

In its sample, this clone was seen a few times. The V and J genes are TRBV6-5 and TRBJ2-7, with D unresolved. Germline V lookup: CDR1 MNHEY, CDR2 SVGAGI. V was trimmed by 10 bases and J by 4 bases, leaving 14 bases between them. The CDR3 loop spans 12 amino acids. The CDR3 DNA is TGTGCCATCGGACCTACAACGTACGAGCAGTACTTC. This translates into CAIGPTTYEQYF.

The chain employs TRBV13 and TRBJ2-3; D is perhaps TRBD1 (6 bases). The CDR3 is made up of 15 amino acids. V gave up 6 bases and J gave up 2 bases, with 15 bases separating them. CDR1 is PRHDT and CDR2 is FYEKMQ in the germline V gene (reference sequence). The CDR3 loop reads CASSRRGGYTDTQYF. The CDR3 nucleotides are TGTGCCAGCAGTCGCAGGGGCGGCTACACAGATACGCAGTATTTT. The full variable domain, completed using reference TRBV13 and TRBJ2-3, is AAGVIQSPRHLIKEKRETATLKCYPIPRHDTVYWYQQGPGQDPQFLISFYEKMQSDKGSIPDRFSAQQFSDYHSELNMSSLELGDSALYFCASSRRGGYTDTQYFGPGTRLTVL.

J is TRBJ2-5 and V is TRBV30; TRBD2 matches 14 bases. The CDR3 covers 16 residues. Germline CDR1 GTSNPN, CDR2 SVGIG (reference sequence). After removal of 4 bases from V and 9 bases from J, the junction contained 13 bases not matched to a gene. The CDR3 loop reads CAWTMTGTSGSWAQYF. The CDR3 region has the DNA TGTGCCTGGACCATGACCGGGACTAGCGGGAGTTGGGCCCAGTACTTC.

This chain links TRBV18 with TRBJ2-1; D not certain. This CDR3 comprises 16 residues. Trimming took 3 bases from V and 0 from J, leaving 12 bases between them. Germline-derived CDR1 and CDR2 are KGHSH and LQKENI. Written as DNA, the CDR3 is TGTGCCAGCTCACCCCGTACCCGGAGCTCCTACAATGAGCAGTTCTTC. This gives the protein CASSPRTRSSYNEQFF.

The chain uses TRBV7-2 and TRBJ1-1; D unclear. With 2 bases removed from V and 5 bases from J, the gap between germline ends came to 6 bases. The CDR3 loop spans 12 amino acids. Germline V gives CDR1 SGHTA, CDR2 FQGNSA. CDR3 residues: CASSLRKTEAFF. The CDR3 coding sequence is TGTGCCAGCAGCTTACGAAAAACTGAAGCTTTCTTT.

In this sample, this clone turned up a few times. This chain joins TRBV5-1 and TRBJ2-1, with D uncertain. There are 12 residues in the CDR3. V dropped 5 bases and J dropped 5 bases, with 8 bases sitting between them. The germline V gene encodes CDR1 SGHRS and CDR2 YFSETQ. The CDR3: CASRGENNEQFF. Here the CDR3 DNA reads TGCGCCAGCAGAGGTGAGAACAATGAGCAGTTCTTC.

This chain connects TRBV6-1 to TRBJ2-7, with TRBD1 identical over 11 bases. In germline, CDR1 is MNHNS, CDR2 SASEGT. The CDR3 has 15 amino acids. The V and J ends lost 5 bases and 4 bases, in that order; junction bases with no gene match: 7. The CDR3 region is CASSPRTGGLYEQYF. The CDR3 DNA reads TGTGCCAGCAGTCCTCGGACAGGGGGCTTGTACGAGCAGTACTTC.